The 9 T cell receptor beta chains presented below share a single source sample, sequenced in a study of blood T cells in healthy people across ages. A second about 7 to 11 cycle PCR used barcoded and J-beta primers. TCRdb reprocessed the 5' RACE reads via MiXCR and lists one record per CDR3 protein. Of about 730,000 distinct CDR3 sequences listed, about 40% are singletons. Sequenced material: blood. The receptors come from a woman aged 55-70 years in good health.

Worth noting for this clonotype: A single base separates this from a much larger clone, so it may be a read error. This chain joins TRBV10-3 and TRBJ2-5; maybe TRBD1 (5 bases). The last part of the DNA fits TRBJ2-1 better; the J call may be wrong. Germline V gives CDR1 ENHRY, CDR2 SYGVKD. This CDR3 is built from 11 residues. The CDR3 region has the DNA TGTGCCATACGACAGCAAGAGACCCAGTTCTTC. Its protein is CAIRQQETQFF.

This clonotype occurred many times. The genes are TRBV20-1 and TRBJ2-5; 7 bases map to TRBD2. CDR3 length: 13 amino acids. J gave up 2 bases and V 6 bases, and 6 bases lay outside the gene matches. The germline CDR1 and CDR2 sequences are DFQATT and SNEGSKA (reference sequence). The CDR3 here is CSASWGGQETQYF. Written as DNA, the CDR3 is TGCAGTGCGTCCTGGGGGGGACAAGAGACCCAGTACTTC.

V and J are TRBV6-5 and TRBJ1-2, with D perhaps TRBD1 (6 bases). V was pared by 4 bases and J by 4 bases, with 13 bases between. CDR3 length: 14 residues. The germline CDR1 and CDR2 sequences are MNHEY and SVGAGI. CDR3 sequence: CASSSADSSYGYTF. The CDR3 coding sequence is TGTGCCAGCAGTTCCGCGGACAGCTCCTATGGCTACACCTTC.

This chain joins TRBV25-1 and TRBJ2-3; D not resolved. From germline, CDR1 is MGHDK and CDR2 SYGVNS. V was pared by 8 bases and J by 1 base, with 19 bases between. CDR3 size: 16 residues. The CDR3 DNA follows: TGTGCCAGCGCGAGGATTGCAGGTTTAGGCACAGATACGCAGTATTTT. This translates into CASARIAGLGTDTQYF.

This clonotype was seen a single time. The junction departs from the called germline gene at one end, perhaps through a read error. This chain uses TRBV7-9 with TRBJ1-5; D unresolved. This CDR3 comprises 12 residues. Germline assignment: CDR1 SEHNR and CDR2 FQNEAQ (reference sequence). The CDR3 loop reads CVSSLSGEPQHF. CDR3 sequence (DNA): TGTGTCAGCAGCTTATCTGGAGAGCCCCAGCATTTT.

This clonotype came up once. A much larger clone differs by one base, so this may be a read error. CDR3 coding DNA: TGCGCCAGCAGCTTCGAGGGGCCGGCCCTAATGCAGTATTTT. It codes for CASSFEGPALMQYF. The chain is built from TRBV5-1 and TRBJ2-3; the D gene could be TRBD1 or TRBD2 (5 bases each). The CDR3 spans 14 residues. Germline V gives CDR1 SGHRS, CDR2 YFSETQ. The V and J ends lost 2 bases and 11 bases respectively, with 18 bases between them.

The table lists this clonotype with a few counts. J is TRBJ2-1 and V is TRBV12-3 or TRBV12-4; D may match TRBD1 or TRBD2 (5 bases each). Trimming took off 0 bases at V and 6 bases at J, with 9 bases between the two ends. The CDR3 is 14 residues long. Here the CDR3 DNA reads TGTGCCAGCAGTTTAGCGGGACCTCTCAATGAGCAGTTCTTC. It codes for CASSLAGPLNEQFF.

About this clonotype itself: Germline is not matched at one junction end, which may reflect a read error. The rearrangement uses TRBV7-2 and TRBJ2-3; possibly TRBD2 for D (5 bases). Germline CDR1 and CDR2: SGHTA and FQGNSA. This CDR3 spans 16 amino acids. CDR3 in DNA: TGTGCCAGCAGCTTAGTTCGCGGGCTGAGCACAGATACGCGGTATTTT. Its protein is CASSLVRGLSTDTRYF.

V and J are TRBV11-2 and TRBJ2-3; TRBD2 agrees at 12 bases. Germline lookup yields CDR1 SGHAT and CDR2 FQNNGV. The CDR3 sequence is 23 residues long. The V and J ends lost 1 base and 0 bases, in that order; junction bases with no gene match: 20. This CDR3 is CASSLVPFRSTSGSEPSTDTQYF. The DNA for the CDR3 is TGTGCCAGCAGCTTAGTCCCCTTCAGGTCGACTAGCGGGAGTGAGCCTAGCACAGATACGCAGTATTTT.